Each of the 19 T cell receptor beta chains below was sequenced from the same sample in a study of vaccination and CD4 T cells after COVID-19. TCRdb passed the PCR reads through MiXCR, listing each CDR3 protein once. The sample has more than 35,000 distinct CDR3 sequences, 36% seen once. Time point reported: late sampling 161 to 241 days after vaccination in a few convalescent patients. Sequenced here: CD4+ T cells from blood, sampled about 7 months after SARS-CoV-2 vaccination. The source is a human donor who had recovered from COVID-19.

This clonotype was seen a handful of times. The V gene is TRBV19, the J gene TRBJ1-5, with a tentative D call TRBD1 (6 bases). This CDR3 has 19 residues. V gave up 4 bases and J gave up 0 bases, with 22 bases separating them. Germline V gene sequence: CDR1 LNHDA, CDR2 SQIVND (reference sequence). The CDR3 spells CASSKRQGLPNYSNQPQHF. CDR3 nucleotides: TGTGCCAGTAGTAAACGGCAGGGGCTACCCAATTATAGCAATCAGCCCCAGCATTTT.

This sequence joins TRBV10-1 and TRBJ2-2; 9 nucleotides match TRBD1. With V trimmed by 6 bases and J by 3 bases, 11 bases remained unmatched. Germline V lookup: CDR1 WNHNN, CDR2 SYGVQD (reference sequence). This CDR3 is 17 amino acids long. CDR3 sequence: CASREGVHRGHTGELFF. CDR3 nucleotide sequence: TGCGCCAGCAGGGAAGGAGTACACAGGGGGCACACCGGGGAGCTGTTTTTT.

This clonotype has more than one count but fewer than ten. V and J are TRBV7-9 and TRBJ2-1; 8 nucleotides match TRBD1. V lost 5 bases and J lost 1; bases outside the gene matches: 7. Germline assignment: CDR1 SEHNR and CDR2 FQNEAQ (reference sequence). This CDR3 is 16 amino acids long. The CDR3 coding sequence is TGTGCCAGCAGCCCCGACAGGGGTTTGTCCTACAATGAGCAGTTCTTC. This codes for CASSPDRGLSYNEQFF.

The genes are TRBV27 and TRBJ1-1; D unresolved. The germline V and J ends were trimmed by 1 base and 2 bases, with 8 bases remaining between them. Germline assignment: CDR1 MNHEY and CDR2 SMNVEV (reference sequence). CDR3 length equals 14 residues. CDR3 in DNA: TGTGCCAGCAGTTTATTCGGGCCAAACACTGAAGCTTTCTTT. Translating it yields CASSLFGPNTEAFF.

In this sample, this clonotype is medium-sized (0.01 to 0.1%). The CDR3 DNA follows: TGTGCCAGCAGCTTACACCAGGGGAGCCCTGAAGCTTTCTTT. Protein product: CASSLHQGSPEAFF. The chain combines TRBV7-3 with TRBJ1-1, with a weak D call TRBD1 (6 bases). Germline loops: CDR1 SGHTA, CDR2 FQGTGA. CDR3 size: 14 residues. Deletions cut 2 bases from V and 6 bases from J, with 13 bases between.

The gene calls are TRBV28 and TRBJ2-3; tentative D call: TRBD2 (5 bases). Germline loops: CDR1 MDHEN, CDR2 SYDVKM. V was trimmed by 6 bases and J by 5 bases, leaving 21 bases between them. This CDR3 spans 16 amino acids. The CDR3 nucleotides read TGTGCCAGCAGCTCCTCTACTAGTGAGGAGGTAGATACGCAGTATTTT. As protein: CASSSSTSEEVDTQYF.

The V gene is TRBV20-1, the J gene TRBJ2-6; D perhaps matches TRBD2 (5 bases). The CDR3 runs 14 residues. The germline gives CDR1 DFQATT, CDR2 SNEGSKA (reference sequence). Between the trimmed V and J ends, which lost 3 bases and 2 bases, there was a span of 8 bases. The CDR3 DNA follows: TGCAGTGCTAGTCTCGGGACTGGGGCCAACGTCCTGACTTTC. Translated, it gives CSASLGTGANVLTF.

The chain employs TRBV10-3 and TRBJ2-1, with a weak D call TRBD1 (6 bases). This CDR3 comprises 13 residues. V was pared by 6 bases and J by 5 bases, with 11 bases between. Per the germline V gene, CDR1 is ENHRY and CDR2 is SYGVKD. The CDR3 loop is CAIRQTGNNEQFF. CDR3 DNA: TGTGCCATCAGGCAGACAGGTAACAATGAGCAGTTCTTC.

The table lists this clonotype with a few counts. J is TRBJ2-3 and V is TRBV20-1, with unresolved D. Germline CDR1 reads DFQATT; CDR2 reads SNEGSKA (reference sequence). There are 15 residues in the CDR3. Deletions cut 5 bases from V and 0 bases from J, with 15 bases between. The CDR3 sequence is CSARKPKGSTDTQYF. For the CDR3, the DNA is TGCAGTGCTCGGAAGCCCAAGGGTAGCACAGATACGCAGTATTTT.

This sequence joins TRBV24-1 and TRBJ1-2, with unresolved D. V was clipped by 0 bases and J by 6 bases, with 4 bases between them. Germline-derived CDR1 and CDR2 are KGHDR and SFDVKD. The CDR3 loop spans 12 amino acids. CDR3 protein: CATSDLGDGYTF. The CDR3 DNA is TGTGCCACCAGTGATTTGGGCGATGGCTACACCTTC.

The chain recombines TRBV12-3 or TRBV12-4 with TRBJ2-5, with a possible D match to TRBD2 (6 bases). Deletions cut 8 bases from V and 7 bases from J, with 14 bases between. This CDR3 is built from 12 residues. The CDR3 DNA reads as TGTGCCAGCGGGTGGGGGGTCGGGACCCAGTACTTC. Translating gives CASGWGVGTQYF.

The chain is built from TRBV28 and TRBJ2-1; TRBD2 might be the D (6 bases). The CDR3 loop spans 13 amino acids. Deletions cut 8 bases from V and 7 bases from J, with 15 bases between. From germline, CDR1 is MDHEN and CDR2 SYDVKM. The CDR3 region has the DNA TGTGCCAGCGGCCGGGAGAGGGTTAATGAGCAGTTCTTC. Translating it yields CASGRERVNEQFF.

In its sample, this clonotype is medium-sized. This chain uses TRBV7-8 with TRBJ2-7, with 12 positions matching TRBD2. CDR1 is SGHVS, CDR2 FQNEAQ, per germline. This CDR3 comprises 16 residues. After removal of 1 base from V and 6 bases from J, the junction contained 7 bases not matched to a gene. The CDR3 region is CASSLGLAGVLREQYF. CDR3 DNA: TGTGCCAGCAGCTTAGGACTAGCGGGAGTACTTCGCGAGCAGTACTTC.

This chain connects TRBV7-9 to TRBJ2-7, with D possibly being TRBD1 or TRBD2 (5 bases each). Germline-derived CDR1 and CDR2 are SEHNR and FQNEAQ (reference sequence). Trimming took off 4 bases at V and 0 bases at J, with 13 bases between the two ends. This CDR3 spans 15 amino acids. The CDR3: CASSWGTADSYEQYF. For the CDR3, the DNA is TGTGCCAGCAGCTGGGGGACGGCCGACTCCTACGAGCAGTACTTC.

This clonotype showed up just a few times. This chain uses TRBV7-2 with TRBJ1-5; D uncertain. V lost 1 base, J lost 0 bases, and 10 bases lay in between. The CDR3 is 16 amino acids. Germline V lookup: CDR1 SGHTA, CDR2 FQGNSA. The chain's CDR3 is CASSLEAWDSNQPQHF. The DNA of the CDR3 is TGTGCCAGCAGCTTAGAGGCGTGGGATAGCAATCAGCCCCAGCATTTT.

The V call is TRBV29-1, the J call TRBJ2-2; D is ambiguous. The CDR3 is made up of 14 amino acids. Trimming removed 7 bases at V and 7 bases at J, with 19 bases between. The germline gives CDR1 SQVTM, CDR2 ANQGSEA. The CDR3 here is CSDPCRFDRGELFF. The CDR3 DNA follows: TGCAGCGACCCTTGTAGGTTCGATCGCGGGGAGCTGTTTTTT.

The chain is built from TRBV28 and TRBJ1-2; D not resolved. V lost 2 bases to trimming and J lost 3 bases, with 10 bases between them. This CDR3 contains 14 residues. The V gene's germline CDR1 is MDHEN and CDR2 SYDVKM. The CDR3 region has the DNA TGTGCCAGCAGTTTAAAGCCTGGTGACTATGGCTACACCTTC. Translated, it gives CASSLKPGDYGYTF.

The sample holds a few counts of this clonotype. The chain couples TRBV6-4 to TRBJ2-3; perhaps TRBD1 as D (6 bases). The germline V gene has CDR1 MRHNA and CDR2 SNTAGT. There are 14 residues in the CDR3. V shed 6 bases and J shed 1 base, with 11 bases lying between them. The CDR3 DNA sequence: TGTGCCAGCAGCCAGACAGGCGGCACAGATACGCAGTATTTT. This gives the protein CASSQTGGTDTQYF.

This chain uses TRBV4-2 with TRBJ1-1; weak D call: TRBD1 (5 bases). Deletions cut 0 bases from V and 10 bases from J, with 15 bases between. Germline assignment: CDR1 LGHNA and CDR2 YNFKEQ. This CDR3 contains 14 residues. CDR3 in DNA: TGTGCCAGCAGCCAAGAATTAACGGGGCTTGCAGCTTTCTTT. This encodes CASSQELTGLAAFF.